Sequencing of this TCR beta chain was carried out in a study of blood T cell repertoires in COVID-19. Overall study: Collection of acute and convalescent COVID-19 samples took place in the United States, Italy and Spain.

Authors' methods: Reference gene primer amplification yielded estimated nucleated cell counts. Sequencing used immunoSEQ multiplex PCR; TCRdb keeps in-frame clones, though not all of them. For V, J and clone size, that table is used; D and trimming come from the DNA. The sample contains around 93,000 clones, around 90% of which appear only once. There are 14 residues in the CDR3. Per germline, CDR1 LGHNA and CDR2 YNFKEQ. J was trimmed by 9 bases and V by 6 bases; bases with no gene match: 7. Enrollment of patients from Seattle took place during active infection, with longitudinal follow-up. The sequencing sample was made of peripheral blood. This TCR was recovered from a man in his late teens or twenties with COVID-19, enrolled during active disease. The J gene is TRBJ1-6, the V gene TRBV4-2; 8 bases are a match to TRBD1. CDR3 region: CASRQGQVFSPLHF. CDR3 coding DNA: TGTGCCAGCAGACAGGGACAGGTGTTTTCACCCCTCCACTTT.